This T cell receptor beta chain originates from a study of response to subunit inactivated influenza vaccine. TCRdb processed the RT-PCR reads anew with MiXCR; each CDR3 protein has one entry. The repertoire holds around 480,000 distinct CDR3 sequences, with more than 15% as singletons. General observations from the study: Each seasonal influenza vaccination, the authors suggested, recruits few new T cells.

CDR1 DFQATT and CDR2 SNEGSKA come from the germline V gene (reference sequence). The CDR3 has 15 amino acids. V trimming: 6 bases; J trimming: 1 base; junction bases outside the gene matches: 8. Turning to this clonotype: Its antigen remains unidentified.

This chain links TRBV20-1 with TRBJ2-3; 9 nucleotides line up with TRBD1. This sequence was found in a man in his fifties or sixties who received an inactivated influenza vaccine. The sample was CD4+ T cells sorted from PBMCs, taken less than 30 months after vaccination. This CDR3 is CSAGRRDRGTDTQYF. The CDR3 bases are TGCAGTGCCGGGCGACGGGACAGGGGCACAGATACGCAGTATTTT.